Listed below are T cell receptor beta chains from one sample, sequenced in a study of T cell changes during pregnancy in multiple sclerosis. The assay was immunoSEQ multiplex PCR, and TCRdb's table has in-frame clones only and misses some. Seen here are tens of thousands of clones, 90% observed once, and the top ten hold 1.5%. Source: peripheral blood, taken in the third trimester of pregnancy. The origin of the receptors is a female donor with multiple sclerosis, enrolled in a pregnancy study. CDR3s include the opening cysteine and the closing phenylalanine or tryptophan. The D gene is left open where the match is weak. Size is omitted from some rows. Given values are once, few, many or a class for expanded clones.

>-|-|17|TRBV5-8|TRBJ2-7
TGTGCCAGCAGCTTGTCATCTTGGGGGGGCGCCTCCTACGAGCAGTACTTC
CASSLSSWGGASYEQYF
>TRBD1|-|15|TRBV9|TRBJ1-4
TGTGCCAGCAGCGTAGGGGACAGGGGTAGTGAAAAACTGTTTTTT
CASSVGDRGSEKLFF
>-|-|11|TRBV2|TRBJ1-1
TGTGCCAGCAGTGAAGGGGGGGAGAATTTCTTT
CASSEGGENFF
>-|-|11|TRBV6-5|TRBJ2-3
TGTGCCAGCAGTTACCGCGGTACGCAGTATTTT
CASSYRGTQYF
>TRBD2|-|17|TRBV11-3|TRBJ2-2
TGTGCCAGCAGCTTAACGTTGACTAGCGGGAGCGCCGGGGAGCTGTTTTTT
CASSLTLTSGSAGELFF
>TRBD2|-|17|TRBV19|TRBJ2-7
TGTGCCAGTAGTATAATGGGTGGACTAGCGGGTTCCTACGAGCAGTACTTC
CASSIMGGLAGSYEQYF
>-|-|13|TRBV5-1|TRBJ2-4
TGCGCCAGCAGCTTGGCGACAGATTACACTCAGTACTTC
CASSLATDYTQYF
>-|-|16|TRBV18|TRBJ1-5
TGTGCCAGCTCACCACCAGGAGGGCATAGCAATCAGCCCCAGCATTTT
CASSPPGGHSNQPQHF
>-|once|15|TRBV11-3|TRBJ2-2
TGTGCCAGCAGCTTAACAGGGACGAACACCGGGGAGCTGTTTTTT
CASSLTGTNTGELFF
>TRBD1|-|14|TRBV6-1|TRBJ1-2
TGTGCCAGCTTTCTAAGGACAGGGGTATATGGCTACACCTTC
CASFLRTGVYGYTF
>TRBD1|-|13|TRBV10-1|TRBJ1-2
TGCGCCAGCAGCTGGGACAGCAACTATGGCTACACCTTC
CASSWDSNYGYTF
>TRBD1|-|14|TRBV18|TRBJ2-3
TGTGCCAGCTCACGAGACAGGGGTGCAGATACGCAGTATTTT
CASSRDRGADTQYF
>TRBD2|-|15|TRBV29-1|TRBJ2-7
TGCAGCGTTGAAGTGGGGCTAGCGGGGGCCTACGAGCAGTACTTC
CSVEVGLAGAYEQYF
>-|-|14|TRBV6-5|TRBJ2-7
TGTGCCAGCAGTTTTCAATACTACGGACTCGAGCAGTACTTC
CASSFQYYGLEQYF
>-|-|15|TRBV27|TRBJ1-5
TGTGCCAGCAGTTTTGGGGCAGGAAGGACCCTCCCCCAGCATTTT
CASSFGAGRTLPQHF
>TRBD2|-|14|TRBV18|TRBJ2-5
TGTGCCAGCTCACCTGGACTAGCACAAGAGACCCAGTACTTC
CASSPGLAQETQYF
>-|-|13|TRBV7-6|TRBJ2-7
TGTGCCAGCAGCCGCCGACTAGCCTACGAGCAGTACTTC
CASSRRLAYEQYF
>TRBD1|-|12|TRBV6-5|TRBJ1-4
TGTGCCAGCAGTCCGACAGGGAAAGGGCTGTTTTTT
CASSPTGKGLFF
>TRBD1|-|16|TRBV2|TRBJ2-2
TGTGCCAGCGATGAACAGGGGAGTCGTTACACCGGGGAGCTGTTTTTT
CASDEQGSRYTGELFF
>-|-|15|TRBV4-3|TRBJ1-3
TGCGCCAGCAGCCGCAATTGGGGGGGAGGAAACACCATATATTTT
CASSRNWGGGNTIYF
>TRBD2|-|17|TRBV7-2|TRBJ2-7
TGTGCCAGCAGCAGAACCGGGACTAGCGGGAGGGTTTACGAGCAGTACTTC
CASSRTGTSGRVYEQYF
>-|once|14|TRBV30|TRBJ1-6
TGTGCCTGGAGTGTACGGCAGGGTGCGTCACCCCTCCACTTT
CAWSVRQGASPLHF
>TRBD1|-|12|TRBV4-1|TRBJ2-7
TGCGCCAGCAGCCCCCAGGGGGACGAGCAGTACTTC
CASSPQGDEQYF
>-|-|17|TRBV27|TRBJ2-2
TGTGCCAGCAGCCCCTATTCGACAGATCCGAACACCGGGGAGCTGTTTTTT
CASSPYSTDPNTGELFF
>-|-|14|TRBV28|TRBJ1-1
TGTGCCAGCAGCCAGGGGACACACTCCACTGAAGCTTTCTTT
CASSQGTHSTEAFF
>-|-|14|TRBV21-1|TRBJ1-1
TGTGCCAGCAGCACAAGGGGGAAGAACACTGAAGCTTTCTTT
CASSTRGKNTEAFF
>TRBD1|-|16|TRBV5-1|TRBJ2-1
TGCGCCAGCAGCTTGTGGGGCCCGGGACAGTCGAAGTTCCGGTTCTTC
CASSLWGPGQSKFRFF
>TRBD2|-|15|TRBV2|TRBJ2-5
TGTGCCAGCAGTGCTGGACTAGGCTTGAGTGAGACCCAGTACTTC
CASSAGLGLSETQYF
>TRBD1|-|13|TRBV19|TRBJ1-2
TGTGCCAGTAGTACGGACAGGGCGAATGGCTACACCTTC
CASSTDRANGYTF
>-|-|15|TRBV7-2|TRBJ2-7
TGTGCCAGCAGCTTACAGACAGGGGAGGGCTACGAGCAGTACTTC
CASSLQTGEGYEQYF
>-|-|13|TRBV7-9|TRBJ2-7
TGTGCCAGCAGCCGCCGACTAGCCTACGAGCAGTACTTC
CASSRRLAYEQYF
>-|-|16|TRBV6-4|TRBJ1-1
TGTGCCAGCAGTGCGGAACAGGGAGGGCGGTACACTGAAGCTTTCTTT
CASSAEQGGRYTEAFF
>-|few|14|TRBV19|TRBJ2-7
TGTGCCAGTTCTCACAGGGACACGTGGTACGAGCAGTACTTC
CASSHRDTWYEQYF
>TRBD1|-|14|TRBV6-1|TRBJ2-7
TGTGCCAGCAGTTTTGGACAGGGCGTCAACGAGCAGTACTTC
CASSFGQGVNEQYF
>-|once|16|TRBV5-1|TRBJ1-2
TGCGCCAGCAGCTTATCCGGAGGATCCGACACCACTGGCTACACCTTC
CASSLSGGSDTTGYTF
>TRBD2|-|15|TRBV7-2|TRBJ2-1
TGTGCCAGCAGCCCGGTAGCGGGAGAGTGGAATGAGCAGTTCTTC
CASSPVAGEWNEQFF
>-|once|14|TRBV10-2|TRBJ2-7
TGCGCCGGGTCCTCAGCGGGCCTTTACTACGAGCAGTACTTC
CAGSSAGLYYEQYF
>-|-|18|TRBV5-6|TRBJ1-2
TGTGCCAGCAGCTTGACAGGGACCCAATCCCGAACTAACTATGGCTACACCTTC
CASSLTGTQSRTNYGYTF
>-|once|13|TRBV6-5|TRBJ1-2
TGTGCCAGCAGTTCAGGGATTCAGGGGACCTACACCTTC
CASSSGIQGTYTF